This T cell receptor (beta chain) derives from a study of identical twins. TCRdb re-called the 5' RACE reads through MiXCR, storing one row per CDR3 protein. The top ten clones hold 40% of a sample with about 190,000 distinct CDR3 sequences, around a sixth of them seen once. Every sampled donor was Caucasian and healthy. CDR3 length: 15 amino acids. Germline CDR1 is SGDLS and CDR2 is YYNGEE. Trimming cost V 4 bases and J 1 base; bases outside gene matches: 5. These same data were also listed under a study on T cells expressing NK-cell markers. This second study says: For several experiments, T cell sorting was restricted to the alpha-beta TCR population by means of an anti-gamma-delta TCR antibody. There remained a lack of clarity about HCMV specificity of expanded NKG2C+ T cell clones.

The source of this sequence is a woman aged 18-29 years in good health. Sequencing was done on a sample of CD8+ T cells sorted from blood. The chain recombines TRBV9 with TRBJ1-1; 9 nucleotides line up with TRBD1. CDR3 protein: CASSLKDRGNTEAFF. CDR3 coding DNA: TGTGCCAGCAGCCTTAAGGACAGGGGGAACACTGAAGCTTTCTTT.